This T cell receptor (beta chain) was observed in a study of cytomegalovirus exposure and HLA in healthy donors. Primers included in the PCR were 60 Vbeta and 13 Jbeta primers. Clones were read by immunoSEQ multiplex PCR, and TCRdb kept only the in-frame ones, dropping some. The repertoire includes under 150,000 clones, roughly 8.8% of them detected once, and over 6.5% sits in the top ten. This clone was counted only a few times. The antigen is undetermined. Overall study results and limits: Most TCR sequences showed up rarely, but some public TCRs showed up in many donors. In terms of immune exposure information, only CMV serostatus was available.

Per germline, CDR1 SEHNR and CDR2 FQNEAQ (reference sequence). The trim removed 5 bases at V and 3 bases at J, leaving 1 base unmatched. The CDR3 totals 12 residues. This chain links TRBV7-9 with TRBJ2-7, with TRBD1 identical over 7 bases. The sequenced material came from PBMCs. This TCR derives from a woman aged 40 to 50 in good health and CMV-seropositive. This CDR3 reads CASSGDSYEQYF. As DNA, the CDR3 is TGTGCCAGCAGCGGGGACAGCTACGAGCAGTACTTC.